This TCR beta chain comes out of a study of Ad26.COV2.S vaccination and SARS-CoV-2 variants. On the study more broadly: Donor participated within the Ad26.COV2.S arm of the COV1001 trial. Participants got Ad26.COV2.S intramuscularly, once or twice 56 days apart.

Study results and limitations: Responses of T cells in total may have been underestimated by the TCR breadth and depth analyses. After vaccination, reports described spike-specific CD8+ and CD4+ T cell responses as showing substantial breadth.

Indicated treatment: about 20 received Ad26.COV2.S at low or high dose, single or two shots; about 5 received placebo; per-sample allocation not given. Material that was analyzed had been drawn on day 63 after the first vaccine or placebo injection. With regard to this clone: Its antigen is unknown.

The CDR3 length is 20 residues. V was cut by 4 bases and J by 7 bases, with 33 bases left in between. Germline CDR1 reads SGDLS; CDR2 reads YYNGEE. Assay: immunoSEQ multiplex PCR; the TCRdb copy retains only in-frame clones and omits some. The sample lists over 400,000 clones, around 93% occurring once. The origin of this receptor is a person aged 18-65 years who received the Ad26.COV2.S COVID-19 vaccine or a placebo. The sample here was peripheral blood, taken in a trial of Ad26.COV2.S vaccine versus placebo. This sequence joins TRBV9 and TRBJ2-1; D tentatively reads TRBD1 or TRBD2 (5 bases each). CDR3 residues: CASSLQQERALRDGVNEQFF. The CDR3, as DNA: TGTGCCAGCAGCCTCCAACAGGAAAGGGCATTAAGGGACGGGGTGAATGAGCAGTTCTTC.